The sequence of this T cell receptor beta chain was determined in a study of PD-L1 blockade in urothelial cancer. The time point denotes: peripheral blood 6 weeks after treatment start. The assay was immunoSEQ multiplex PCR, and TCRdb's table has in-frame clones only and misses some. The sample contains about 130,000 clones, approximately 85% of which appear only once. Germline loops: CDR1 SGHDN, CDR2 FVKESK. The V gene lost 2 bases and the J gene lost 5 bases, with 21 bases spanning the gap. This CDR3 spans 17 amino acids. The clonotype was recovered from a man aged 50 or older with urothelial cancer. The sequences come from PBMCs, collected around atezolizumab (anti-PD-L1) treatment. V is TRBV14 and J is TRBJ1-2; a weak D match, TRBD1 (6 bases). The CDR3 DNA is TGTGCCAGCAGCCAACCACCGGGCCGAGGGGGTAATTATGGCTACACCTTC. This gives the protein CASSQPPGRGGNYGYTF.